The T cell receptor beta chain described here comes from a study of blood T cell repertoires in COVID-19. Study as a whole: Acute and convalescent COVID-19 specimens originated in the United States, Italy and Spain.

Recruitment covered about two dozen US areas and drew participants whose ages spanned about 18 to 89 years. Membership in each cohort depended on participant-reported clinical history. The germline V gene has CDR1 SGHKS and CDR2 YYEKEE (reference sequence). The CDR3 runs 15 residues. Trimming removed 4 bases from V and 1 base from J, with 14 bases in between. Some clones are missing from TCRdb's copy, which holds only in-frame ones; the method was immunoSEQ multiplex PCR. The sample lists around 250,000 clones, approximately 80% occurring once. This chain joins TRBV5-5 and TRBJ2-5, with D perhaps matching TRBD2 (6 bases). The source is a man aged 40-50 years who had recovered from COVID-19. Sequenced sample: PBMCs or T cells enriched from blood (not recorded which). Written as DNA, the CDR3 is TGTGCCAGCAGCCTGGCTCCGGGACTCCAAGAGACCCAGTACTTC. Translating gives CASSLAPGLQETQYF.